One sample yielded the 21 T cell receptor beta chains listed below, sequenced in a study of T cell responses to AZD1222 COVID-19 vaccine. The table came from immunoSEQ multiplex PCR; TCRdb's copy has only in-frame clones and leaves some out. The sample yields around 140,000 clones, 92% seen once. Source: peripheral blood, taken on day 0 of AZD1222 vaccination. The source is an adult in good health.

This clone was detected once. The rearrangement links TRBV5-1 to TRBJ1-6; maybe TRBD1 (5 bases). There are 15 residues in the CDR3. CDR1 is SGHRS, CDR2 YFSETQ, per germline. The ends were cut back, 4 bases at V and 7 bases at J, with 15 bases in the middle. CDR3 bases: TGCGCCAGCAGCGGCTGGGGGTCAGGGAATTCACCCCTCCACTTT. It is translated as CASSGWGSGNSPLHF.

The chain links TRBV4-3 to TRBJ2-7, with 9 bases lining up with TRBD1. Germline lookup yields CDR1 LGHNA and CDR2 YSLEER. J was trimmed by 2 bases and V by 3 bases; bases with no gene match: 8. The CDR3 spans 16 residues. CDR3 sequence reads: CASSHSLRDRAYEQYF. CDR3 nucleotide sequence: TGCGCCAGCAGCCACAGTCTTAGGGACAGGGCCTACGAGCAGTACTTC.

V usage is TRBV12-3 or TRBV12-4 and J usage is TRBJ2-3; 8 bases match TRBD2. V lost 10 bases to trimming and J lost 5 bases; unmatched junction nucleotides: 8. The CDR3 length is 13 residues. Written as DNA, the CDR3 is TGTGCCAACTCCGGGACTAGGGGAGATACGCAGTATTTT. Translated: CANSGTRGDTQYF.

The chain carries TRBV28 and TRBJ2-7; 9 positions match TRBD1. The CDR3 covers 15 residues. V lost 4 bases to trimming and J lost 0 bases; unmatched junction nucleotides: 4. Germline V gene sequence: CDR1 MDHEN, CDR2 SYDVKM. Here the CDR3 DNA reads TGTGCCAGCAGTTCAAACAGGGGGCTCTCCTACGAGCAGTACTTC. Protein: CASSSNRGLSYEQYF.

The rearrangement joins TRBV7-3 to TRBJ2-7; 15 bases align to TRBD2. The CDR3 is 14 residues long. After removal of 4 bases from V and 6 bases from J, the junction contained 1 base not matched to a gene. Germline CDR1 SGHTA, CDR2 FQGTGA. CDR3 nucleotides: TGTGCCAGCAGCTCGGGACTAGCGGGAGGCGAGCAGTACTTC. As protein: CASSSGLAGGEQYF. Combining the CDR3 with reference TRBV7-3 and TRBJ2-7 gives the whole variable domain GAGVSQTPSNKVTEKGKYVELRCDPISGHTALYWYRQSLGQGPEFLIYFQGTGAADDSGLPNDRFFAVRPEGSVSTLKIQRTERGDSAVYLCASSSGLAGGEQYFGPGTRLTVT.

The chain combines TRBV19 with TRBJ1-1; D is unresolved. Trimming cost V 4 bases and J 5 bases, with 14 bases left between them. Germline V gives CDR1 LNHDA, CDR2 SQIVND (reference sequence). The CDR3 consists of 14 residues. The CDR3 loop reads CASSTGLPQTEAFF. The CDR3 coding sequence is TGTGCCAGTAGTACCGGACTGCCACAGACTGAAGCTTTCTTT.

The chain is built from TRBV19 and TRBJ2-3; 12 bases are a match to TRBD2. Germline lookup yields CDR1 LNHDA and CDR2 SQIVND (reference sequence). V dropped 0 bases and J dropped 2; count of bases not matched to a gene: 3. This CDR3 has 17 amino acids. CDR3 bases: TGTGCCAGTAGTATAGATGGACTAGCGGGAACCACAGATACGCAGTATTTT. Translating it yields CASSIDGLAGTTDTQYF. Filled out from reference TRBV19 and TRBJ2-3, the complete variable domain reads DGGITQSPKYLFRKEGQNVTLSCEQNLNHDAMYWYRQDPGQGLRLIYYSQIVNDFQKGDIAEGYSVSREKKESFPLTVTSAQKNPTAFYLCASSIDGLAGTTDTQYFGPGTRLTVL.

This clone turned up a few times. The chain employs TRBV27 and TRBJ1-5; no reliable D call. The ends were cut back, 0 bases at V and 5 bases at J, with 11 bases in the middle. Germline V CDR1 and CDR2: MNHEY, SMNVEV (reference sequence). The length of the CDR3 is 15 residues. In DNA form, the CDR3 reads TGTGCCAGCAGTTTATCGACCGAGGGCCATCAGCCCCAGCATTTT. Translating it yields CASSLSTEGHQPQHF.

The chain recombines TRBV2 with TRBJ1-5; D uncertain. The V and J ends lost 4 bases and 11 bases respectively, with 6 bases between them. CDR3 size: 10 residues. Per germline, CDR1 SNHLY and CDR2 FYNNEI. CDR3 loop: CASSGSSQHF. The CDR3 nucleotides are TGTGCCAGCAGTGGGAGTTCCCAGCATTTT.

This chain joins TRBV19 and TRBJ1-1, with no clear D. V lost 3 bases and J lost 11, with 13 bases in between. The CDR3 spans 12 residues. Germline V gene sequence: CDR1 LNHDA, CDR2 SQIVND (reference sequence). The DNA of the CDR3 is TGTGCCAGTAGTATCCGTCGGGGTTCGGCTTTCTTT. Translated, it gives CASSIRRGSAFF.

CDR3 protein: CASSEAPQTYEQYF. In DNA form, the CDR3 reads TGTGCCAGCAGTGAAGCGCCTCAGACCTACGAGCAGTACTTC. The chain has TRBV6-1 and TRBJ2-7; D ambiguous. Germline CDR1 MNHNS, CDR2 SASEGT. V was shortened by 0 bases and J by 2 bases, with 8 bases between the two germline ends. The CDR3 sequence is 14 residues long.

V usage is TRBV11-2 and J usage is TRBJ2-7; D gene ambiguous. V was pared by 4 bases and J by 4 bases, with 14 bases between. The CDR3 is 14 residues long. CDR1 is SGHAT, CDR2 FQNNGV, per germline. CDR3 residues: CASSSRSGRYEQYF. The DNA for the CDR3 is TGTGCCAGCAGCTCAAGATCTGGAAGATACGAGCAGTACTTC.

The rearrangement joins TRBV27 to TRBJ2-2; 8 positions match TRBD1. CDR3 length equals 15 residues. Germline CDR1 is MNHEY and CDR2 is SMNVEV (reference sequence). J was trimmed by 5 bases and V by 3 bases; bases with no gene match: 5. The CDR3 nucleotides are TGTGCCAGCAGTTTCCGGACAGGGCAAACCGGGGAGCTGTTTTTT. Translating gives CASSFRTGQTGELFF.

This clone came up once. This chain links TRBV2 with TRBJ2-3; D remains ambiguous. Between the trimmed V and J ends, which lost 3 bases and 2 bases, there was a span of 3 bases. The CDR3 is made up of 12 amino acids. CDR1 and CDR2 (germline): SNHLY, FYNNEI. CDR3 protein: CASSDYTDTQYF. The DNA for the CDR3 is TGTGCCAGCAGTGACTACACAGATACGCAGTATTTT.

J is TRBJ2-3 and V is TRBV11-2, with D maybe TRBD1 (5 bases). CDR3 length: 15 residues. Looked up from germline, CDR1 is SGHAT and CDR2 is FQNNGV. With 1 base removed from V and 6 bases from J, the gap between germline ends came to 14 bases. The chain's CDR3 is CASSLGPQGRDTQYF. The CDR3 bases are TGTGCCAGCAGCTTAGGGCCTCAGGGCAGGGATACGCAGTATTTT.

This chain connects TRBV6-1 to TRBJ1-5; 9 positions agree with TRBD1. CDR3 length: 16 amino acids. CDR1 and CDR2 (germline): MNHNS, SASEGT. V dropped 2 bases and J dropped 0; count of bases not matched to a gene: 2. CDR3 nucleotide sequence: TGTGCCAGCAGTGAAAGGACAGGGGTTAGCAATCAGCCCCAGCATTTT. Its translation: CASSERTGVSNQPQHF.

The CDR3 coding sequence is TGCAGTGCTAGTCTCCAGGGGGCTTATGGCTACACCTTC. This codes for CSASLQGAYGYTF. The rearrangement links TRBV20-1 to TRBJ1-2; 8 bases match TRBD1. V was pared by 3 bases and J by 5 bases, with 5 bases of the junction left unmatched. The CDR3 extends over 13 amino acids. The germline CDR1 and CDR2 sequences are DFQATT and SNEGSKA (reference sequence).

The chain couples TRBV29-1 to TRBJ2-7; D is possibly TRBD1 or TRBD2 (5 bases each). This CDR3 is built from 16 residues. In germline, CDR1 is SQVTM, CDR2 ANQGSEA. V was cut by 5 bases and J by 0 bases, with 20 bases left in between. The CDR3 DNA reads TGCAGCGTTCCAATACCCCCCCAGGGACGCTCCTACGAGCAGTACTTC. Translation gives CSVPIPPQGRSYEQYF.

This clone has a single count. The chain is built from TRBV19 and TRBJ1-2, with D maybe TRBD1 (5 bases). The V gene's germline CDR1 is LNHDA and CDR2 SQIVND (reference sequence). This CDR3 has 14 residues. V lost 5 bases and J 5 bases, leaving 15 bases between the germline ends. CDR3 region: CASSSGGSEYGYTF. DNA of the CDR3: TGTGCCAGTAGTTCCGGGGGGAGCGAATATGGCTACACCTTC.

This chain connects TRBV5-1 to TRBJ2-2; tentative D call: TRBD1 (6 bases). Looked up from germline, CDR1 is SGHRS and CDR2 is YFSETQ. The CDR3 is made up of 13 amino acids. V lost 7 bases and J lost 5, with 12 bases in between. In nucleotides, the CDR3 is TGCGCCAGCGGGACAACACTAACCGGGGAGCTGTTTTTT. Its protein product is CASGTTLTGELFF. Full variable domain (missing parts from reference TRBV5-1 and TRBJ2-2): KAGVTQTPRYLIKTRGQQVTLSCSPISGHRSVSWYQQTPGQGLQFLFEYFSETQRNKGNFPGRFSGRQFSNSRSEMNVSTLELGDSALYLCASGTTLTGELFFGEGSRLTVL.

The chain couples TRBV7-9 to TRBJ1-5; no reliable D call. The CDR3 consists of 13 residues. Trimming pared 2 bases from V and 5 bases from J, leaving 7 bases between. CDR1 SEHNR and CDR2 FQNEAQ come from the germline V gene (reference sequence). As DNA, the CDR3 is TGTGCCAGCAGCTTATGGAGGGATCAGCCCCAGCATTTT. Its translation is CASSLWRDQPQHF.